This entry lists 20 T cell receptor beta chains sequenced from one sample in a study of CD8 T cells in Susac syndrome. cDNA came from roughly 0.53 to 1 ug RNA primed by random hexamers. TCRdb passed the immunoSEQ multiplex PCR reads through MiXCR, listing each CDR3 protein once. The table lists around 120,000 distinct CDR3 sequences, about 95% of them singletons. The sample consisted of CD4+ T cells from PBMCs. These receptors were obtained from a human donor with multiple sclerosis.

The gene calls are TRBV3-1 and TRBJ2-1; no reliable D call. Per the germline V gene, CDR1 is LGHDT and CDR2 is YNNKEL (reference sequence). The V end lost 2 bases, the J end lost 5 bases, and 7 bases lay between the germline ends. This CDR3 comprises 13 residues. The CDR3 bases are TGTGCCAGCAGCCAAACAAAGAACAATGAGCAGTTCTTC. It encodes CASSQTKNNEQFF.

The V call is TRBV18, the J call TRBJ1-1; a possible D gene is TRBD1 (5 bases). The length of the CDR3 is 13 residues. Germline assignment: CDR1 KGHSH and CDR2 LQKENI. The germline V and J ends were trimmed by 5 bases and 5 bases, with 12 bases remaining between them. CDR3 sequence (DNA): TGTGCCAGCTCATCCGGGACGGCAACTGAAGCTTTCTTT. Translating gives CASSSGTATEAFF.

This chain uses TRBV5-6 with TRBJ1-2, with 8 bases fitting TRBD1. This CDR3 contains 15 residues. Trimming at V came to 1 base and at J to 8 bases, leaving 10 bases not matched to a gene. Germline loops: CDR1 SGHDT, CDR2 YYEEEE. In DNA, the CDR3 is TGTGCCAGCAGCTTGATAGGACAGGGTTATATCGGCTACACCTTC. Its translation: CASSLIGQGYIGYTF.

The V gene is TRBV25-1, the J gene TRBJ1-2; D perhaps matches TRBD1 (5 bases). With 2 bases removed from V and 7 bases from J, the gap between germline ends came to 17 bases. Germline V gene sequence: CDR1 MGHDK, CDR2 SYGVNS. The CDR3 spans 15 residues. Here the CDR3 DNA reads TGTGCCAGCAGTGAAATCGTGGGTAGCGGGGGTGGCTACACCTTC. This encodes CASSEIVGSGGGYTF.

The chain joins TRBV29-1 to TRBJ2-7, with D uncertain. The CDR3 runs to 12 residues. Trimming stripped 5 bases from V and 2 bases from J, with 10 bases between. In germline, CDR1 is SQVTM, CDR2 ANQGSEA. This chain's CDR3 is CSVNTGPYEQYF. Written as DNA, the CDR3 is TGCAGCGTTAACACGGGCCCCTACGAGCAGTACTTC.

CDR3 nucleotides: TGCAGTGCTAGAGAGGTTGGGGTAGCGAGCACCGGGGAGCTGTTTTTT. Encoded protein: CSAREVGVASTGELFF. The rearrangement uses TRBV20-1 and TRBJ2-2; possibly TRBD2 for D (5 bases). The V end was cut by 0 bases, the J end by 4 bases, with 15 bases between. CDR1 is DFQATT and CDR2 is SNEGSKA in the germline V gene (reference sequence). The CDR3 runs to 16 residues.

V is TRBV2 and J is TRBJ1-2; D unclear. V was clipped by 5 bases and J by 8 bases, with 18 bases between them. CDR1 is SNHLY and CDR2 is FYNNEI in the germline V gene. CDR3 size: 14 residues. DNA of the CDR3: TGTGCCAGCAGTCCAAGGACCGGGTTAGAAGGCTACACCTTC. This codes for CASSPRTGLEGYTF.

The chain links TRBV20-1 to TRBJ2-4; TRBD2 matches at 9 bases. The CDR3 totals 13 residues. CDR1 DFQATT and CDR2 SNEGSKA come from the germline V gene (reference sequence). V trimming: 1 base; J trimming: 12 bases; junction bases outside the gene matches: 7. CDR3 nucleotide sequence: TGCAGTGCTAGAGTGCTAGCGGGGTTACCTCAGTACTTC. As protein: CSARVLAGLPQYF.

The chain employs TRBV11-2 and TRBJ1-2; D gene uncertain. Germline V gene lookup returns CDR1 SGHAT and CDR2 FQNNGV. The CDR3 runs 14 residues. Trimming took 1 base from V and 3 from J, leaving 9 bases between them. This CDR3 reads CASSLGLIHYGYTF. The CDR3 nucleotides read TGTGCCAGCAGCTTAGGTCTGATCCACTATGGCTACACCTTC.

The V call is TRBV3-1, the J call TRBJ2-3, with D tentatively TRBD2 (6 bases). This CDR3 contains 14 residues. The germline V gene has CDR1 LGHDT and CDR2 YNNKEL (reference sequence). Trimming cost V 4 bases and J 6 bases, with 14 bases left between them. Written as DNA, the CDR3 is TGTGCCAGCAGCCGAACTTTTGCGGGGGATACGCAGTATTTT. This encodes CASSRTFAGDTQYF.

This rearrangement joins TRBV6-6 to TRBJ1-5; 8 bases match TRBD1. CDR3 size: 15 residues. Trimming at V came to 7 bases and at J to 3 bases, leaving 8 bases not matched to a gene. The germline V gene encodes CDR1 MNHNY and CDR2 SVGAGI (reference sequence). CDR3 DNA sequence: TGTGCCAGCACCCAGGGACAGGCAAACAATCAGCCCCAGCATTTT. Protein: CASTQGQANNQPQHF.

This clonotype has just one count. The rearrangement links TRBV20-1 to TRBJ2-7, with TRBD1 as a possible D gene (5 bases). The CDR3 extends over 12 amino acids. Per the germline V gene, CDR1 is DFQATT and CDR2 is SNEGSKA (reference sequence). Between the trimmed V and J ends, which lost 4 bases and 3 bases, there was a span of 10 bases. The CDR3 nucleotides read TGCAGTGCTAAACAGGCGGACTACGAGCAGTACTTC. Its protein is CSAKQADYEQYF.

The chain employs TRBV5-1 and TRBJ2-6, with 10 bases identical to TRBD1. Germline CDR1 reads SGHRS; CDR2 reads YFSETQ. With 1 base clipped from V and 5 bases from J, the junction kept 9 bases outside the gene matches. This CDR3 contains 18 residues. The CDR3 is CASSLIPGTGERANVLTF. The CDR3 DNA sequence: TGCGCCAGCAGCTTGATCCCCGGGACAGGGGAACGGGCCAACGTCCTGACTTTC.

This chain joins TRBV12-3 or TRBV12-4 and TRBJ2-4; TRBD1 agrees at 7 bases. This CDR3 has 14 residues. V lost 8 bases and J lost 7; bases outside the gene matches: 11. The CDR3 DNA sequence: TGTGCCAGCCTGACAGGGTTGGAGAGTAACATTCAGTACTTC. Protein: CASLTGLESNIQYF.

The rearrangement uses TRBV12-3 or TRBV12-4 and TRBJ1-1, with no clear D. V was cut by 7 bases and J by 0 bases, with 9 bases left in between. CDR3 length equals 13 residues. The CDR3 loop is CASMETVNTEAFF. CDR3 sequence (DNA): TGTGCCAGCATGGAGACGGTGAACACTGAAGCTTTCTTT.

Regarding this clonotype: A junction boundary mismatches the germline segment, possibly from a read error. The chain has TRBV30 and TRBJ2-6, with D unclear. The CDR3 consists of 13 residues. Germline V gives CDR1 GTSNPN, CDR2 SVGIG (reference sequence). CDR3 sequence (DNA): TGTGCCTTACTTTTCTCTGGGCCCAACGTCCTGACTTTC. This encodes CALLFSGPNVLTF.

The chain joins TRBV3-1 to TRBJ2-7; TRBD1 matches 9 bases. The V gene's germline CDR1 is LGHDT and CDR2 YNNKEL (reference sequence). V dropped 3 bases and J dropped 5; count of bases not matched to a gene: 5. The CDR3 runs to 14 residues. The CDR3: CASSHTGTGNEQYF. CDR3 coding DNA: TGTGCCAGCAGCCATACCGGGACAGGGAACGAGCAGTACTTC.

This rearrangement joins TRBV4-1 to TRBJ2-1, with D perhaps matching TRBD1 (7 bases). The CDR3 is made up of 16 amino acids. The germline V and J ends were trimmed by 2 bases and 7 bases, with 18 bases remaining between them. Germline values: CDR1 MGHRA, CDR2 YSYEKL. The CDR3 nucleotides are TGCGCCAGCAGCCAACTGGAGGGGGCCGTTCTGAATGAGCAGTTCTTC. Residues: CASSQLEGAVLNEQFF.

The chain employs TRBV3-1 and TRBJ2-5; D not certain. The V and J ends lost 3 bases and 2 bases respectively, with 10 bases between them. CDR1 is LGHDT, CDR2 YNNKEL, per germline (reference sequence). This CDR3 contains 14 residues. The CDR3 protein is CASSQAGPQETQYF. The CDR3 region has the DNA TGTGCCAGCAGCCAGGCCGGGCCGCAAGAGACCCAGTACTTC.

This chain joins TRBV5-1 and TRBJ1-4; D remains ambiguous. Trimming shortened V by 1 base and J by 4 bases, and 14 bases separated the two germline ends. This CDR3 comprises 16 residues. Germline V gives CDR1 SGHRS, CDR2 YFSETQ. CDR3 DNA: TGCGCCAGCAGCTTGTTGTCCGCGGCTATTAATGAAAAACTGTTTTTT. Translation gives CASSLLSAAINEKLFF.